This T cell receptor beta chain was recovered during a study of T cells expressing NK-cell markers. Study at large: Sequencing of TCR beta repertoires drew on sorted CD3+CD56+NKG2C+, CD3+CD56+NKG2C- and CD3+CD56-NKG2C+ T cells. One of eight sequenced donors was HCMV-seronegative; the other seven were seropositive.

5'RACE template switching with UMIs generated TCR beta cDNA. TCRdb re-called the 5' RACE reads and gives one entry per CDR3 protein, without DNA. This repertoire includes approximately 170,000 distinct CDR3 sequences. The CDR3 runs 19 residues. The germline V gene encodes CDR1 SGHAT and CDR2 FQNNGV. In the case of this clonotype: Antigen: not known.

Study outcomes and limitations: Six or seven donors had dominant NKG2C+ clonotypes that comprised about 1.0-7.5% of their CD8+ T cells.

The chain has TRBV11-2 and TRBJ2-5; the TRBD2 assignment by TCRdb is unverifiable without DNA. The specimen was blood T cells: a sorted CD56 or NKG2C T cell subset, CD4+ or CD8+ T cells, or bulk PBMC T cells (not recorded which). The origin of this receptor is a man aged 18-75 years in good health. The CDR3: CASSFFPIHSEGYQETQYF.